This TCR beta chain was recovered during a study of OX40 agonist ivuxolimab in advanced cancers. Findings and caveats of the study: CD4+ and CD8+ blood T cells expanded clonally by week 6 at 0.1 to 3.0 mg/kg. CD8+ T cells averaged more expanded clones than CD4+. Expanded peripheral T-cell antigen specificity went undetermined.

Data came from immunoSEQ multiplex PCR; TCRdb stores just in-frame clones and leaves some out. The table records tens of thousands of clones, around 84% of them present only once. A note on this clone: Its antigen remains unidentified.

The germline V gene encodes CDR1 SEHNR and CDR2 FQNEAQ (reference sequence). The V and J ends lost 3 bases and 7 bases, in that order; junction bases with no gene match: 1. The CDR3 length is 13 residues. Here the sequenced sample was CD4+ or CD8+ T cells sorted from blood, taken in a trial of the OX40 agonist ivuxolimab. J is TRBJ2-1 and V is TRBV7-9; the match to TRBD2 covers 9 bases. The receptor was isolated from an adult with an advanced solid tumor such as melanoma, head and neck, liver or kidney cancer. The chain's CDR3 is CASSFSGSNEQFF. DNA of the CDR3: TGTGCCAGCAGCTTTAGCGGGAGTAATGAGCAGTTCTTC.